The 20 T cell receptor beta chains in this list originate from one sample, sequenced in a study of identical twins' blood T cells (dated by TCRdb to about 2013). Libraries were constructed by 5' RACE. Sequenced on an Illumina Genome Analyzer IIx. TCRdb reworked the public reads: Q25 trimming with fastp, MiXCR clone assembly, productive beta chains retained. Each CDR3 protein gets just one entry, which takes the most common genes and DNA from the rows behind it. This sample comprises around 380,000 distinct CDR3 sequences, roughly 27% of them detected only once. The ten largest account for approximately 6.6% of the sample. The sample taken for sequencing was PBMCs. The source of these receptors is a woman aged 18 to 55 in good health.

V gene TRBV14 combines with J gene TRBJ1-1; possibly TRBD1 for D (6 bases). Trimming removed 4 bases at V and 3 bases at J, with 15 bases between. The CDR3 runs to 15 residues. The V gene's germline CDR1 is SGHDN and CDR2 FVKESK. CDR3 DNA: TGTGCCAGCAGCCTTTTGACAGGCAGGGACACTGAAGCTTTCTTT. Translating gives CASSLLTGRDTEAFF.

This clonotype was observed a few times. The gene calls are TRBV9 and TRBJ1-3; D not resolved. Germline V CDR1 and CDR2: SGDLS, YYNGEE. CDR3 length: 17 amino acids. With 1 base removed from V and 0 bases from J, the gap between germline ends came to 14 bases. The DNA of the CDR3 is TGTGCCAGCAGCGTATCGGTGCAGACAATCTCTGGAAACACCATATATTTT. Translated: CASSVSVQTISGNTIYF.

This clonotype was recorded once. The CDR3 region is CAISDTAGVNTEAFF. The CDR3 bases are TGTGCCATCAGCGACACGGCGGGGGTGAACACTGAAGCTTTCTTT. The rearrangement uses TRBV10-3 and TRBJ1-1; the D gene is possibly TRBD1 (5 bases). The CDR3 spans 15 residues. Trimming took 6 bases from V and 0 from J, leaving 14 bases between them. Per the germline V gene, CDR1 is ENHRY and CDR2 is SYGVKD.

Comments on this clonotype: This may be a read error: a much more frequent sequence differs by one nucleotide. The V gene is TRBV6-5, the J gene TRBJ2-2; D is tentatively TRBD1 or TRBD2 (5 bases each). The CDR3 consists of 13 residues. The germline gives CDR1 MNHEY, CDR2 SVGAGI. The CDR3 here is CASKRGATGEPFF. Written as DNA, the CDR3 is TGTGCCAGCAAACGAGGGGCGACCGGGGAGCCGTTTTTT.

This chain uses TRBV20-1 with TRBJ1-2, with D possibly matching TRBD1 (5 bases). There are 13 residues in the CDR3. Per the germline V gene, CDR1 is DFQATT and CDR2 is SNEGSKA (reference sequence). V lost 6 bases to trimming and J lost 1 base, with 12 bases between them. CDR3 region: CSAPTAVNYGYTF. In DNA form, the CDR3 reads TGCAGTGCCCCGACAGCTGTTAACTATGGCTACACCTTC.

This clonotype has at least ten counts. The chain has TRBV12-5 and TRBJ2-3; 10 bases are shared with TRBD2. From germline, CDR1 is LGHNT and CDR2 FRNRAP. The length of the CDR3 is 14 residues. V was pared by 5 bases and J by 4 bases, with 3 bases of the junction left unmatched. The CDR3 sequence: CASGPAGGPDTQYF. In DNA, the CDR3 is TGTGCTAGTGGTCCAGCGGGGGGGCCAGATACGCAGTATTTT.

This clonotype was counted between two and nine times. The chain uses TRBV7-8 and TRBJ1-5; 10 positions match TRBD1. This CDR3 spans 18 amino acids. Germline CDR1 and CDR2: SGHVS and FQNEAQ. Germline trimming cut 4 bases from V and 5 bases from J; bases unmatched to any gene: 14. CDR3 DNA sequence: TGTGCCAGCAGCTATTATGTGGGGACAGGGGATAACGATCAGCCCCAGCATTTT. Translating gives CASSYYVGTGDNDQPQHF. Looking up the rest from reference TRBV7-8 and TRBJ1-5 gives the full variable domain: GAGVSQSPRYKVAKRGQDVALRCDPISGHVSLFWYQQALGQGPEFLTYFQNEAQLDKSGLPSDRFFAERPEGSVSTLKIQRTQQEDSAVYLCASSYYVGTGDNDQPQHFGDGTRLSIL.

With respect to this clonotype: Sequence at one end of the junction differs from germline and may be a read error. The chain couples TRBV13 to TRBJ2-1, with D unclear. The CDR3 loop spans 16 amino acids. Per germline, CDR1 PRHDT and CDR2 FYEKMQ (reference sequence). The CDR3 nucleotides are TGTGCCAGCAGCTCCGCATCCTTTAGCTCCTACAATGAGCAGCTCTTC. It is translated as CASSSASFSSYNEQLF.

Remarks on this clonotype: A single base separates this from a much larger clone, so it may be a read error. The CDR3 sequence is CASGLPLDAEAFF. The CDR3 DNA is TGTGCTAGTGGTTTGCCGTTAGACGCTGAAGCTTTCTTT. J is TRBJ1-1 and V is TRBV12-5; D remains unclear. CDR1 and CDR2 from the germline V gene are LGHNT and FRNRAP. The CDR3 is 13 amino acids. Trimming left V 2 bases short and J 6 bases short, with 10 bases between.

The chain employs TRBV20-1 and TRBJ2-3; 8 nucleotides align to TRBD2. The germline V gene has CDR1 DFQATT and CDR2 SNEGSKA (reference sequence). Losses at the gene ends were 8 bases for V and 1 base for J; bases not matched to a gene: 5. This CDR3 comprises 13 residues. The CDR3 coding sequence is TGCAGTCGTTTAGCGGGACGCACAGATACGCAGTATTTT. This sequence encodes CSRLAGRTDTQYF.

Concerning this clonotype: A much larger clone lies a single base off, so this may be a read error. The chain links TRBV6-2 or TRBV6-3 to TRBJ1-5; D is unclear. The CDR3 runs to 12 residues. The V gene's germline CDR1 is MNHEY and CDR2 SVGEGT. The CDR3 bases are TGTGCCAGTGACACCCTCAATCGGCCCCAGCATTTT. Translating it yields CASDTLNRPQHF.

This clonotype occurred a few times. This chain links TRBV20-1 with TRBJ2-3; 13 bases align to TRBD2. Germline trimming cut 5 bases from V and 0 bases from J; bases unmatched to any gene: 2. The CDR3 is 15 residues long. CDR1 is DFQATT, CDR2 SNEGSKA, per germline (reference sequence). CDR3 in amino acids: CSAPLAGGSTDTQYF. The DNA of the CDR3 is TGCAGTGCTCCACTAGCGGGGGGGAGCACAGATACGCAGTATTTT.

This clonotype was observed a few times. The CDR3 spells CASRQGFSGNTIYF. The CDR3 coding sequence is TGTGCCAGCAGACAGGGCTTCTCTGGAAACACCATATATTTT. The chain employs TRBV7-2 and TRBJ1-3; possible D gene TRBD1, 6 bases. CDR1 is SGHTA, CDR2 FQGNSA, per germline. V lost 6 bases to trimming and J lost 0 bases, with 9 bases between them. The CDR3 sequence is 14 residues long.

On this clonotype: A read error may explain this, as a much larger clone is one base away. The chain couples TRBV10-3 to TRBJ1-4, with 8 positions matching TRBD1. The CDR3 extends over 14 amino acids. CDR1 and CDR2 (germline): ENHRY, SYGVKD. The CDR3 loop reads CAISTTGVGEKLSF. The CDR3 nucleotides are TGTGCCATCAGTACGACAGGGGTCGGTGAAAAACTGTCTTTT.

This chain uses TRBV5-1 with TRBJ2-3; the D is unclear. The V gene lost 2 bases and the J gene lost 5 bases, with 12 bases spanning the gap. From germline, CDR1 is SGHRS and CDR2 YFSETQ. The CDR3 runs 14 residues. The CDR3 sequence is CASSFTGSGDTQYF. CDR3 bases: TGCGCCAGCAGCTTCACTGGGTCGGGAGATACGCAGTATTTT.

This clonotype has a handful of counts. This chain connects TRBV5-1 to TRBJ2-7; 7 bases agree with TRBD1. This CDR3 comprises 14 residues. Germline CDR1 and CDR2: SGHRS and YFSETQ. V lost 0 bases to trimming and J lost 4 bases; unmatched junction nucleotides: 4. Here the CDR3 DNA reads TGCGCCAGCAGCTTGGACAGGGGTAGATACGAGCAGTACTTC. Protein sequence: CASSLDRGRYEQYF.

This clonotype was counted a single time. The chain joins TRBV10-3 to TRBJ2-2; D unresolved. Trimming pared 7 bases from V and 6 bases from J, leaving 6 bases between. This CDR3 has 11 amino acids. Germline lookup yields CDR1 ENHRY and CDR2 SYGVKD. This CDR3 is CAIMSAGELFF. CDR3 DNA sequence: TGTGCCATCATGAGTGCCGGGGAGCTGTTTTTT.

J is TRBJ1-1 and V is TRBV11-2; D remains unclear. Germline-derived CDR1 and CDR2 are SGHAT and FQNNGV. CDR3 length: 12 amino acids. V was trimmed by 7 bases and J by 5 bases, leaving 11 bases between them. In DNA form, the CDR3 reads TGTGCCAGCACCTCAGTTGGGACTGAAGCTTTCTTT. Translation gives CASTSVGTEAFF.

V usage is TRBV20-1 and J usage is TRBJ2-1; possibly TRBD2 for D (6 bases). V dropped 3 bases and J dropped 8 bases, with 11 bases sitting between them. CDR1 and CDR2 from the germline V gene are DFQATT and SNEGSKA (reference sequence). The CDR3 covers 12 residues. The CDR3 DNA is TGCAGTGCTAGCCCCAGGGACTATGAGCAGTTCTTC. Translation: CSASPRDYEQFF.

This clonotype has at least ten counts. CDR3 nucleotides: TGTGCCACCATAGTGAAATTCGGCGGTGAGCAGTTCTTC. This encodes CATIVKFGGEQFF. The chain joins TRBV6-1 to TRBJ2-1; no clear D gene. This CDR3 is 13 amino acids long. Germline V CDR1 and CDR2: MNHNS, SASEGT. The V gene lost 10 bases and the J gene lost 9 bases, with 19 bases spanning the gap.